This T cell receptor beta chain stems from a study of beta chain features in type 1 diabetes. Study outcomes and limitations: There was a moderate but significant shortening of TCRB CDR3s in all four CD4+ subsets of Type 1 diabetes patients.

The CDR3 extends over 14 amino acids. CDR1 is SEHNR, CDR2 FQNEAQ, per germline (reference sequence). V lost 5 bases and J lost 4, with 15 bases in between. Since all of the isolated RNA was reverse transcribed, expressed TCRB transcripts were what got sequenced. Clones were sequenced by immunoSEQ multiplex PCR, and TCRdb holds only the in-frame ones, with some missing. This table has 200,000 to 250,000 clones, approximately 13% appearing once. This clone was detected a few times. Its antigen is unknown. The clonotype comes from a man in his thirties or forties with type 1 diabetes. Sample: naive CD4+ T cells from blood. J is TRBJ2-7 and V is TRBV7-9; TRBD2 might be the D (6 bases). The CDR3 sequence is CASSLEASAYEQYF. The CDR3 region has the DNA TGTGCCAGCAGCCTAGAGGCTAGCGCTTACGAGCAGTACTTC.